Below, 25 T cell receptor beta chains from the same sample are listed, as sequenced in a study of identical twins. TCRdb reanalysed the 5' RACE reads using MiXCR and keeps one entry per CDR3 protein. The sample yields under 300,000 distinct CDR3 sequences, around 15% seen once. What was sequenced was memory (CD45RO+) T cells sorted from blood. These receptors all come from a woman aged 18-29 years in good health.

This chain links TRBV4-1 with TRBJ2-2; a possible D gene is TRBD2 (6 bases). V was clipped by 0 bases and J by 5 bases, with 7 bases between them. Per the germline V gene, CDR1 is MGHRA and CDR2 is YSYEKL. This CDR3 comprises 14 residues. The CDR3 protein is CASSQERGTGELFF. CDR3 nucleotides: TGCGCCAGCAGCCAAGAACGGGGGACCGGGGAGCTGTTTTTT.

This clonotype has ten or more counts. The chain links TRBV20-1 to TRBJ1-5; D not resolved. V was trimmed by 5 bases and J by 4 bases, leaving 15 bases between them. CDR3 length equals 14 residues. Germline V gene sequence: CDR1 DFQATT, CDR2 SNEGSKA (reference sequence). The CDR3 is CSASLGPKNQPQHF. The CDR3 DNA follows: TGCAGTGCTTCCCTAGGGCCTAAGAATCAGCCCCAGCATTTT.

The genes are TRBV10-3 and TRBJ2-1, with TRBD1 matching 9 bases. J gave up 4 bases and V 4 bases, and 5 bases lay outside the gene matches. The CDR3 spans 15 residues. The germline V gene encodes CDR1 ENHRY and CDR2 SYGVKD. The CDR3 loop is CAISGMDRGYNEQFF. CDR3 DNA: TGTGCCATCAGTGGTATGGACAGGGGTTACAATGAGCAGTTCTTC.

In this sample, this clonotype turned up a few times. The chain has TRBV10-3 and TRBJ2-3; TRBD2 agrees at 12 bases. The CDR3 is made up of 15 amino acids. With V trimmed by 10 bases and J by 3 bases, 8 bases remained unmatched. Germline CDR1 reads ENHRY; CDR2 reads SYGVKD. CDR3 sequence: CATETSGRGTDTQYF. CDR3 DNA sequence: TGTGCCACCGAGACTAGCGGGAGAGGTACAGATACGCAGTATTTT.

This clonotype was observed a few times. The chain recombines TRBV20-1 with TRBJ2-3; the D is unclear. The CDR3 loop spans 13 amino acids. V lost 4 bases, J lost 6 bases, and 14 bases lay in between. Germline V gene lookup returns CDR1 DFQATT and CDR2 SNEGSKA (reference sequence). CDR3 residues: CSATRTAPDTQYF. CDR3 bases: TGCAGTGCTACCCGAACGGCCCCGGATACGCAGTATTTT.

There are a few counts of this clonotype. V and J are TRBV2 and TRBJ2-7, with D tentatively TRBD2 (5 bases). The CDR3 extends over 13 amino acids. The germline V gene has CDR1 SNHLY and CDR2 FYNNEI. Trimming took off 9 bases at V and 3 bases at J, with 15 bases between the two ends. In DNA, the CDR3 is TGTGCCAGAAGCTCGGGGATGAGCTACGAGCAGTACTTC. This encodes CARSSGMSYEQYF.

V and J are TRBV12-3 or TRBV12-4 and TRBJ1-2; 7 nucleotides match TRBD1. CDR3 length: 13 residues. J was trimmed by 7 bases and V by 2 bases; bases with no gene match: 4. CDR3 sequence (DNA): TGTGCCAGCAGTTTAAGACAGGGTGGTGGCTACACCTTC. Encoded protein: CASSLRQGGGYTF.

The J gene is TRBJ2-1, the V gene TRBV7-9, with 8 bases matching TRBD2. Trimming at V came to 5 bases and at J to 2 bases, leaving 8 bases not matched to a gene. The CDR3 totals 16 residues. Per the germline V gene, CDR1 is SEHNR and CDR2 is FQNEAQ (reference sequence). In DNA, the CDR3 is TGTGCCAGCAGCAAGCGACGGGAGGGCCCCTACAATGAGCAGTTCTTC. Translating it yields CASSKRREGPYNEQFF.

This clonotype was found a few times. The chain is built from TRBV20-1 and TRBJ1-1; D remains ambiguous. The CDR3 has 12 residues. The V gene lost 6 bases and the J gene lost 4 bases, with 12 bases spanning the gap. CDR1 DFQATT and CDR2 SNEGSKA come from the germline V gene (reference sequence). CDR3 DNA: TGCAGTGCCCATGAGGGAAGCACTGAAGCTTTCTTT. Its protein product is CSAHEGSTEAFF.

In this sample, this clonotype turned up many times. This chain uses TRBV10-2 with TRBJ2-7; possibly TRBD1 or TRBD2 for D (5 bases each). The germline CDR1 and CDR2 sequences are WSHSY and SAAADI. There are 13 residues in the CDR3. Trimming cost V 10 bases and J 7 bases, with 20 bases left between them. The CDR3 bases are TGCGCCACTTCCCGGGACCCCACACGTGAGCAGTACTTC. Translating gives CATSRDPTREQYF.

This clonotype turned up a few times. The chain has TRBV20-1 and TRBJ1-2, with a weak D call TRBD1 (5 bases). Germline CDR1 and CDR2: DFQATT and SNEGSKA (reference sequence). The CDR3 contains 13 residues. V was trimmed by 1 base and J by 8 bases, leaving 14 bases between them. CDR3 sequence reads: CSARVQAPKGYTF. CDR3 bases: TGCAGTGCTAGAGTACAGGCCCCCAAGGGCTACACCTTC.

This clonotype was counted many times. The V gene is TRBV7-9, the J gene TRBJ1-1; the D is unclear. V shed 5 bases and J shed 10 bases, with 14 bases lying between them. The CDR3 consists of 12 residues. CDR1 is SEHNR and CDR2 is FQNEAQ in the germline V gene (reference sequence). This CDR3 reads CASSLAPGGAFF. The DNA of the CDR3 is TGTGCCAGCAGCCTGGCCCCCGGAGGAGCTTTCTTT.

This clonotype was recorded a few times. J is TRBJ2-3 and V is TRBV24-1; TRBD2 agrees at 8 bases. The CDR3 extends over 15 amino acids. The germline V gene encodes CDR1 KGHDR and CDR2 SFDVKD. Trimming removed 3 bases from V and 6 bases from J; junction bases left unmatched: 7. The CDR3 DNA follows: TGTGCCACCAGTGATGCAGCGGGAGCGGGGGATACGCAGTATTTT. It specifies CATSDAAGAGDTQYF.

This clonotype occurred a few times. The chain carries TRBV12-3 or TRBV12-4 and TRBJ1-5, with 8 bases that match TRBD1. V gave up 2 bases and J gave up 7 bases; unmatched junction bases: 4. The CDR3 consists of 14 residues. CDR3 residues: CASSLIRGHQPQHF. The CDR3, as DNA: TGTGCCAGCAGTTTAATCAGGGGGCACCAGCCCCAGCATTTT.

This clonotype was seen a handful of times. This sequence joins TRBV2 and TRBJ2-5; 12 bases align to TRBD2. This CDR3 has 14 residues. Germline V gene lookup returns CDR1 SNHLY and CDR2 FYNNEI. Trimming removed 9 bases from V and 2 bases from J; junction bases left unmatched: 4. The CDR3 spells CASPGLAGQETQYF. The CDR3 coding sequence is TGTGCCAGTCCGGGACTAGCGGGTCAAGAGACCCAGTACTTC.

V usage is TRBV20-1 and J usage is TRBJ2-2; D is possibly TRBD1 (6 bases). V lost 2 bases to trimming and J lost 6 bases, with 7 bases between them. The germline V gene encodes CDR1 DFQATT and CDR2 SNEGSKA (reference sequence). The CDR3 is 12 amino acids. The chain's CDR3 is CSARYRAGELFF. CDR3 nucleotide sequence: TGCAGTGCTAGATACAGGGCCGGGGAGCTGTTTTTT.

The sample holds a few counts of this clonotype. The V gene is TRBV7-8, the J gene TRBJ2-5, with 7 nucleotides matching TRBD1. V trimming: 3 bases; J trimming: 3 bases; junction bases outside the gene matches: 1. Germline CDR1 and CDR2: SGHVS and FQNEAQ. The CDR3 runs 13 residues. The CDR3 protein is CASSLGQKETQYF. CDR3 nucleotide sequence: TGTGCCAGCAGCTTGGGACAGAAAGAGACCCAGTACTTC.

This chain connects TRBV19 to TRBJ2-1; TRBD2 aligns across 8 bases. This CDR3 is 15 amino acids long. Per the germline V gene, CDR1 is LNHDA and CDR2 is SQIVND (reference sequence). V shed 2 bases, J shed 6 bases, and the junction held 6 bases outside the gene matches. Here the CDR3 reads CASSITAGGTNEQFF. For the CDR3, the DNA is TGTGCCAGTAGTATAACCGCGGGAGGTACCAATGAGCAGTTCTTC. The variable domain in full, completed from reference TRBV19 and TRBJ2-1, reads DGGITQSPKYLFRKEGQNVTLSCEQNLNHDAMYWYRQDPGQGLRLIYYSQIVNDFQKGDIAEGYSVSREKKESFPLTVTSAQKNPTAFYLCASSITAGGTNEQFFGPGTRLTVL.

The V call is TRBV20-1, the J call TRBJ2-3, with 10 bases fitting TRBD2. The junction had 1 base not matched to a gene; V was cut back by 2 bases and J by 5 bases. The CDR3 runs 13 residues. The germline V gene has CDR1 DFQATT and CDR2 SNEGSKA (reference sequence). The CDR3 nucleotides are TGCAGTGCTAGACTAGCGGGGGTAGATACGCAGTATTTT. Its translation: CSARLAGVDTQYF.

The table lists this clonotype with many counts. The rearrangement joins TRBV10-3 to TRBJ2-1; possibly TRBD1 for D (6 bases). The CDR3 runs 12 residues. Germline CDR1 ENHRY, CDR2 SYGVKD. Trimming left V 5 bases short and J 5 bases short, with 7 bases between. The DNA for the CDR3 is TGTGCCATCAGTCCAGGGGACAATGAGCAGTTCTTC. Encoded protein: CAISPGDNEQFF.

The genes are TRBV20-1 and TRBJ2-5; D could derive from TRBD1 or TRBD2 (6 bases each). Trimming pared 4 bases from V and 1 base from J, leaving 19 bases between. Germline V gene sequence: CDR1 DFQATT, CDR2 SNEGSKA (reference sequence). The CDR3 sequence is 16 residues long. The CDR3 DNA reads TGCAGTGCTAATATCCTCGGGGGCGCGGGCCAAGAGACCCAGTACTTC. This gives the protein CSANILGGAGQETQYF.

This clonotype was counted at least ten times. The V and J genes are TRBV18 and TRBJ2-1; tentative D call: TRBD2 (5 bases). V lost 4 bases and J 3 bases, leaving 16 bases between the germline ends. Germline V gives CDR1 KGHSH, CDR2 LQKENI. The CDR3 covers 16 residues. CDR3 loop: CASSLDLRWGYNEQFF. The DNA of the CDR3 is TGTGCCAGCTCACTGGACTTGCGGTGGGGCTACAATGAGCAGTTCTTC.

This clonotype came up a few times. The chain has TRBV9 and TRBJ1-4, with D possibly matching TRBD1 (5 bases). This CDR3 is built from 13 residues. Germline lookup yields CDR1 SGDLS and CDR2 YYNGEE. The V gene lost 0 bases and the J gene lost 14 bases, with 14 bases spanning the gap. CDR3: CASSVGIGGVLFF. The CDR3 coding sequence is TGTGCCAGCAGCGTAGGAATAGGAGGGGTCCTGTTTTTT.

The V gene is TRBV7-9, the J gene TRBJ2-3; the D gene could be TRBD1 or TRBD2 (5 bases each). Trimming took 5 bases from V and 9 from J, leaving 18 bases between them. The CDR3 covers 14 residues. The germline V gene encodes CDR1 SEHNR and CDR2 FQNEAQ (reference sequence). CDR3 region: CASSLGTPMGTQYF. In DNA form, the CDR3 reads TGTGCCAGCAGCCTCGGGACGCCTATGGGGACGCAGTATTTT. The entire variable domain, with the rest obtained from reference TRBV7-9 and TRBJ2-3, is as follows: DTGVSQNPRHKITKRGQNVTFRCDPISEHNRLYWYRQTLGQGPEFLTYFQNEAQLEKSRLLSDRFSAERPKGSFSTLEIQRTEQGDSAMYLCASSLGTPMGTQYFGPGTRLTVL.

This clonotype came up many times. J is TRBJ1-1 and V is TRBV6-2 or TRBV6-3, with no clear D. There are 13 residues in the CDR3. The V and J ends lost 6 bases and 2 bases respectively, with 10 bases between them. Germline V gene sequence: CDR1 MNHEY, CDR2 SVGEGT. In DNA, the CDR3 is TGTGCCAGCAGCGCGACTGGTAACACTGAAGCTTTCTTT. Protein: CASSATGNTEAFF.